This TCR beta chain was recorded in a study of blood T cell repertoires in COVID-19. Across the study: Sources were T cells, B-cell-depleted T cells, or PBMCs; the material itself was cDNA or gDNA.

The ends were cut back, 0 bases at V and 3 bases at J, with 11 bases in the middle. The CDR3 runs 15 residues. Germline-derived CDR1 and CDR2 are SGHRS and YFSETQ. In the source study's methods: Researchers report that nucleated cell counts were estimated from reference gene primer amplification. Produced via immunoSEQ multiplex PCR; TCRdb's table is partial and in-frame only. The DNA was the basis for D and trimming; V, J and clone size are from that table. The sample holds roughly 110,000 clones, around 89% seen once. The sample was peripheral blood. The rearrangement joins TRBV5-1 to TRBJ2-3; D might be TRBD1 (5 bases). This TCR was recovered from a man aged 35 to 55 with active or convalescent COVID-19. The CDR3 DNA reads as TGCGCCAGCAGCTTGGATGGCAGGGAAACAGATACGCAGTATTTT. Amino acids: CASSLDGRETDTQYF.